The TCR beta chain described here comes from a study of cytomegalovirus exposure and HLA in healthy donors. Overall study: Membership in the Caucasian-associated ancestry cluster was found for about 80% of roughly 400 genotyped donors.

As regards this clone: What it binds is unknown.

The PCR contained 60 Vbeta and 13 Jbeta primers. The assay was immunoSEQ multiplex PCR, and TCRdb's table has in-frame clones only and misses some. The sample has about 120,000 clones; over 75% are singletons. Whole-study findings and limits: Whilst most TCR sequences proved rare, a subset of public TCRs occurred across many donors. An analysis done earlier found most TCR beta V segments productive about 87% or about 30% of the time.

The CDR3 loop spans 19 amino acids. CDR1 MGHRA and CDR2 YSYEKL come from the germline V gene. Trimming took off 5 bases at V and 7 bases at J, with 30 bases between the two ends. The sequencing input was PBMCs. V gene TRBV4-1 combines with J gene TRBJ1-5; the D is unclear. This receptor was identified in a man between 18 and 29 years old in good health and CMV-seropositive. The CDR3 loop reads CASSDIREPSTFRGQPQHF. The CDR3 nucleotides are TGCGCCAGCAGCGATATCCGGGAACCTTCGACCTTCCGGGGACAGCCCCAGCATTTT.